This T cell receptor beta chain originates from a study of OX40 agonist ivuxolimab in advanced cancers. Measured with immunoSEQ multiplex PCR; TCRdb has only the in-frame clones, and not every one. The sample has more than 45,000 clones; 82% are singletons. CDR1 is MNHEY and CDR2 is SVGAGI in the germline V gene. V was cut by 6 bases and J by 5 bases, with 14 bases left in between. The CDR3 sequence is 13 residues long. Notes on the study in general: The expanded peripheral T cells' antigen specificity was not determined. CD8+ T cells were the subset that, on average, had more expanded clones than CD4+. Partial responders dosed at 0.1-3.0 mg/kg displayed clonal expansion ranking among the lowest.

Blood sampling was done at baseline, cycle 4 day 1, and cycle 7 day 1. This clone was detected only a few times. The antigen is unknown. This TCR was recovered from an adult with an advanced solid tumor such as melanoma, head and neck, liver or kidney cancer. This chain connects TRBV6-5 to TRBJ2-7, with D unresolved. The sample was CD4+ or CD8+ T cells sorted from blood, taken in a trial of the OX40 agonist ivuxolimab. The CDR3 region has the DNA TGTGCCAGCAGCTGGACCGTAAAAAACGAGCAGTACTTC. Its translation is CASSWTVKNEQYF.